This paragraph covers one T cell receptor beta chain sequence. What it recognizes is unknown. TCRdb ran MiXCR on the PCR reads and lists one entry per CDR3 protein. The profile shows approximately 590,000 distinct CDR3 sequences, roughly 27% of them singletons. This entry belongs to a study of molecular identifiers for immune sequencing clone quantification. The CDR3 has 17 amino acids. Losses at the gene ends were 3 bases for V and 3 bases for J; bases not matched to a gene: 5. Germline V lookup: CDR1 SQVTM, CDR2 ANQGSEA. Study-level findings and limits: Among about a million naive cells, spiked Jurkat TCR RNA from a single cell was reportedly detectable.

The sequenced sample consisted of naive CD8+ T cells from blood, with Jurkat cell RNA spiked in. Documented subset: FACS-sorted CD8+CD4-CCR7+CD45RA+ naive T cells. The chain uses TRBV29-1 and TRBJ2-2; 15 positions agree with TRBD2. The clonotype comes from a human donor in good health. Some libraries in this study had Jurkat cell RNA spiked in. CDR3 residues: CSVEWGTSGRYTGELFF. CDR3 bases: TGCAGCGTTGAGTGGGGGACTAGCGGGAGGTACACCGGGGAGCTGTTTTTT.